These 18 T cell receptor beta chains were sequenced from one sample in a study of T-cell memory formation after mild COVID-19. TCRdb itself ran the 5' RACE reads through MiXCR, one entry per CDR3 protein. The sample contains some 490,000 distinct CDR3 sequences, roughly 20% of which appear only once. The sample taken for sequencing was PBMCs or a T cell subset sorted from them (not recorded which). The source is an adult woman who had mild COVID-19 (a few samples of this study predate the infection). Cell type and time point are not known.

The rearrangement links TRBV7-2 to TRBJ2-1; D tentatively fits TRBD1 or TRBD2 (5 bases each). The germline gives CDR1 SGHTA, CDR2 FQGNSA. Trimming left V 6 bases short and J 0 bases short, with 24 bases between. The CDR3 runs to 19 residues. The CDR3: CASRGMGPAAASSYNEQFF. Here the CDR3 DNA reads TGTGCCAGCAGGGGGATGGGACCGGCCGCCGCCAGCTCCTACAATGAGCAGTTCTTC.

This clonotype has a handful of counts. V usage is TRBV4-2 and J usage is TRBJ2-7, with 9 bases matching TRBD2. Losses at the gene ends were 4 bases for V and 2 bases for J; bases not matched to a gene: 18. The CDR3 is made up of 19 amino acids. Germline V lookup: CDR1 LGHNA, CDR2 YNFKEQ. Here the CDR3 DNA reads TGTGCCAGCAGCCGCGGGGGGGGCGGCCTTGAGGGGAGCACCTACGAGCAGTACTTC. Translated, it gives CASSRGGGGLEGSTYEQYF.

This chain connects TRBV6-1 to TRBJ2-7, with 10 nucleotides matching TRBD1. V was pared by 3 bases and J by 3 bases, with 8 bases of the junction left unmatched. Germline V gene lookup returns CDR1 MNHNS and CDR2 SASEGT. The CDR3 runs 16 residues. Here the CDR3 reads CASSDWRWDRGYEQYF. The CDR3 DNA follows: TGTGCCAGCAGTGATTGGAGATGGGACAGGGGCTACGAGCAGTACTTC.

This clonotype came up a few times. The V gene is TRBV6-2 or TRBV6-3, the J gene TRBJ1-1; no clear D gene. The CDR3 has 14 residues. Trimming cost V 2 bases and J 7 bases, with 14 bases left between them. Per germline, CDR1 MNHEY and CDR2 SVGEGT. CDR3 nucleotides: TGTGCCAGCAGTTACGGCAACTGGGAGGTTGAAGCTTTCTTT. Translation: CASSYGNWEVEAFF.

The chain links TRBV7-8 to TRBJ2-5; D is tentatively TRBD1 or TRBD2 (5 bases each). Germline V gives CDR1 SGHVS, CDR2 FQNEAQ. V was cut by 1 base and J by 4 bases, with 13 bases left in between. This CDR3 is 15 amino acids long. The CDR3 DNA follows: TGTGCCAGCAGCTTAGTGTCACCGGGACCAGAGACCCAGTACTTC. Protein: CASSLVSPGPETQYF.

The chain links TRBV20-1 to TRBJ2-3; 10 bases are shared with TRBD2. CDR3 length: 15 amino acids. The junction had 4 bases not matched to a gene; V was cut back by 2 bases and J by 2 bases. The germline V gene encodes CDR1 DFQATT and CDR2 SNEGSKA (reference sequence). The CDR3 sequence: CSARRTSGTTDTQYF. The CDR3 DNA reads as TGCAGTGCTAGAAGGACTAGCGGAACCACAGATACGCAGTATTTT.

This chain joins TRBV6-5 and TRBJ2-1, with TRBD2 as a possible D gene (6 bases). CDR1 is MNHEY, CDR2 SVGAGI, per germline. This CDR3 comprises 14 residues. The ends were cut back, 2 bases at V and 11 bases at J, with 16 bases in the middle. The CDR3 nucleotides are TGTGCCAGCAGTTACAGACCGCTGGGACTGCAGCAGTTCTTC. It yields the protein CASSYRPLGLQQFF.

The chain employs TRBV4-1 and TRBJ2-1, with 8 bases aligning to TRBD2. This CDR3 comprises 17 residues. Germline V gene data show CDR1 as MGHRA and CDR2 as YSYEKL. V was pared by 4 bases and J by 1 base, with 9 bases of the junction left unmatched. The CDR3 DNA reads as TGCGCCAGCAGCCGAAACCGGGAGGGAATATCCTACAATGAGCAGTTCTTC. Translating it yields CASSRNREGISYNEQFF.

This clonotype was observed a few times. The gene calls are TRBV12-3 or TRBV12-4 and TRBJ1-4; D is possibly TRBD1 (5 bases). The CDR3 spans 16 residues. V was pared by 1 base and J by 8 bases, with 17 bases between. The CDR3 here is CASSLGRLGGREKLFF. Written as DNA, the CDR3 is TGTGCCAGCAGTTTAGGGCGACTCGGGGGTAGGGAAAAACTGTTTTTT.

The V gene is TRBV12-3 or TRBV12-4, the J gene TRBJ1-2, with D perhaps matching TRBD1 (5 bases). The CDR3 loop spans 16 amino acids. V shed 7 bases and J shed 8 bases, with 26 bases lying between them. The CDR3 DNA reads as TGTGCCAGCACCCCCGGGTGGGCAGGGTCTAGGAGGGGCTACACCTTC. This translates into CASTPGWAGSRRGYTF.

V usage is TRBV9 and J usage is TRBJ2-7, with TRBD2 matching 10 bases. The J segment lost 6 bases and the V segment lost 1 base, leaving 4 bases of the junction unmatched. The CDR3 is 14 amino acids. Germline V gives CDR1 SGDLS, CDR2 YYNGEE. CDR3: CASSVSSGRREQYF. For the CDR3, the DNA is TGTGCCAGCAGCGTAAGTAGCGGGAGGCGCGAGCAGTACTTC.

This clonotype was picked up many times. The rearrangement joins TRBV12-3 or TRBV12-4 to TRBJ2-3; 10 nucleotides agree with TRBD2. The CDR3 covers 14 residues. The J segment lost 1 base and the V segment lost 6 bases, leaving 1 base of the junction unmatched. Written as DNA, the CDR3 is TGTGCCAGCAGGCTAGCGGGAGGCACAGATACGCAGTATTTT. Its translation: CASRLAGGTDTQYF.

This clonotype was picked up many times. The chain is built from TRBV9 and TRBJ1-5, with D unresolved. CDR3 length equals 13 residues. V was cut by 0 bases and J by 6 bases, with 7 bases left in between. The germline V gene encodes CDR1 SGDLS and CDR2 YYNGEE. CDR3 protein: CASSVAAGQPQHF. CDR3 nucleotides: TGTGCCAGCAGCGTAGCTGCTGGTCAGCCCCAGCATTTT.

This clonotype was found many times. V usage is TRBV29-1 and J usage is TRBJ2-7; 9 bases are shared with TRBD2. Trimming removed 7 bases from V and 4 bases from J; junction bases left unmatched: 11. The CDR3 runs 14 residues. Looked up from germline, CDR1 is SQVTM and CDR2 is ANQGSEA. CDR3 amino acids: CSAIVAGAGYEQYF. CDR3 sequence (DNA): TGCAGCGCTATCGTAGCGGGAGCGGGGTACGAGCAGTACTTC.

The chain has TRBV15 and TRBJ1-4, with D tentatively TRBD1 (6 bases). In germline, CDR1 is LNHNV, CDR2 YYDKDF (reference sequence). V was trimmed by 2 bases and J by 6 bases, leaving 13 bases between them. This CDR3 comprises 15 residues. The CDR3 DNA follows: TGTGCCACCAGCAGAACACAGGGCGGATATGAAAAACTGTTTTTT. Translating gives CATSRTQGGYEKLFF.

V and J are TRBV2 and TRBJ1-1; 10 nucleotides agree with TRBD1. This CDR3 spans 14 amino acids. The junction had 10 bases not matched to a gene; V was cut back by 8 bases and J by 7 bases. Germline CDR1 and CDR2: SNHLY and FYNNEI. The CDR3 loop reads CASDRGTGDGEAFF. CDR3 coding DNA: TGTGCCAGCGATCGGGGGACAGGGGATGGTGAAGCTTTCTTT.

The gene calls are TRBV6-2 or TRBV6-3 and TRBJ2-1; TRBD2 matches at 7 bases. After removal of 2 bases from V and 7 bases from J, the junction contained 11 bases not matched to a gene. CDR1 and CDR2 (germline): MNHEY, SVGEGT. The CDR3 is made up of 16 amino acids. The DNA of the CDR3 is TGTGCCAGCAGTTACCACCCCGGGACTAAGTTTAATGAGCAGTTCTTC. Its protein is CASSYHPGTKFNEQFF.

The V call is TRBV5-1, the J call TRBJ2-5; a weak D match, TRBD2 (5 bases). Trimming pared 4 bases from V and 1 base from J, leaving 11 bases between. Germline V gene sequence: CDR1 SGHRS, CDR2 YFSETQ. The CDR3 sequence is 14 residues long. CDR3 protein: CASSPAAVQETQYF. Written as DNA, the CDR3 is TGCGCCAGCAGCCCGGCAGCGGTCCAAGAGACCCAGTACTTC.